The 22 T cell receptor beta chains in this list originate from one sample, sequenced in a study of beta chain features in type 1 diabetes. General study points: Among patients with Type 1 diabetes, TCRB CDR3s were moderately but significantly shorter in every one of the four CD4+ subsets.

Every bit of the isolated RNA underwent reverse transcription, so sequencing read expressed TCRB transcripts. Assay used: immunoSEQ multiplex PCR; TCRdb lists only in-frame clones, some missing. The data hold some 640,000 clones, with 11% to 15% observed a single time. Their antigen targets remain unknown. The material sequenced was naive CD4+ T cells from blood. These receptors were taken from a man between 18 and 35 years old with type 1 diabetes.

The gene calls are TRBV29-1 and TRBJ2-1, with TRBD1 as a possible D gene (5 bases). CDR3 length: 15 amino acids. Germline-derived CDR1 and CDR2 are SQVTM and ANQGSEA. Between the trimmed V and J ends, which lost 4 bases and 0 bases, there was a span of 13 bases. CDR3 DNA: TGCAGCGTTGCAATAGGGGTTAGCTCCTACAATGAGCAGTTCTTC. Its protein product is CSVAIGVSSYNEQFF.

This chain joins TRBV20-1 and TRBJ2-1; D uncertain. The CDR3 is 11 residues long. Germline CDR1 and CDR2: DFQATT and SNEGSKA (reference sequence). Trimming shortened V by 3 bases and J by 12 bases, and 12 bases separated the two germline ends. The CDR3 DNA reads TGCAGTGCTAGTGCCCACTCTCGGCAGTTCTTC. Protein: CSASAHSRQFF.

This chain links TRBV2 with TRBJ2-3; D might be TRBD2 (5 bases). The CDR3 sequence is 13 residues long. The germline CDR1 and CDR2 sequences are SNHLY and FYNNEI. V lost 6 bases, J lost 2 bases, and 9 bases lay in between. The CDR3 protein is CASRASLTDTQYF. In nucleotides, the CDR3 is TGTGCCAGCAGGGCTAGCCTCACAGATACGCAGTATTTT.

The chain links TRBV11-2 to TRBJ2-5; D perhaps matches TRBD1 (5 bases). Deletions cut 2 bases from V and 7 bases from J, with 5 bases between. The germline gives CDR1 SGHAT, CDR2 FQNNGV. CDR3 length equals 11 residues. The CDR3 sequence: CASSLQGTQYF. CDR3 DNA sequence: TGTGCCAGCAGCTTACAGGGGACCCAGTACTTC. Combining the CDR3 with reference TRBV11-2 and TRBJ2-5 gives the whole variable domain EAGVAQSPRYKIIEKRQSVAFWCNPISGHATLYWYQQILGQGPKLLIQFQNNGVVDDSQLPKDRFSAERLKGVDSTLKIQPAKLEDSAVYLCASSLQGTQYFGPGTRLLVL.

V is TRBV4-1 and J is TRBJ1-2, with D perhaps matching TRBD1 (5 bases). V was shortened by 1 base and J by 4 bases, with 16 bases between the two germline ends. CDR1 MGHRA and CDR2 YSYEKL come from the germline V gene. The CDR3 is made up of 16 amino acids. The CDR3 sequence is CASSQGGALLAYGYTF. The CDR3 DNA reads TGCGCCAGCAGCCAAGGGGGCGCGTTGCTGGCCTATGGCTACACCTTC.

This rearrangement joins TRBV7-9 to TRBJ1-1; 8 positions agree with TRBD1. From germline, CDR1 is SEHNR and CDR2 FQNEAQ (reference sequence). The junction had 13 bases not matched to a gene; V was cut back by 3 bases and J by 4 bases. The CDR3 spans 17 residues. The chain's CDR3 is CASSFPGARGPGTEAFF. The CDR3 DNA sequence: TGTGCCAGCAGCTTCCCTGGCGCCAGGGGGCCCGGCACTGAAGCTTTCTTT. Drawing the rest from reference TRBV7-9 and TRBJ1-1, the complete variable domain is DTGVSQNPRHKITKRGQNVTFRCDPISEHNRLYWYRQTLGQGPEFLTYFQNEAQLEKSRLLSDRFSAERPKGSFSTLEIQRTEQGDSAMYLCASSFPGARGPGTEAFFGQGTRLTVV.

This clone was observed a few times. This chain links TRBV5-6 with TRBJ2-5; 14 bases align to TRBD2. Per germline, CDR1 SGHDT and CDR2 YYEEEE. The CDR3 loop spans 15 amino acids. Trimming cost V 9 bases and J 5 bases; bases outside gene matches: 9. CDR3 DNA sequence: TGTGCCACCTCGACTAGCGGGGGGGCACGGGAGACCCAGTACTTC. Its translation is CATSTSGGARETQYF.

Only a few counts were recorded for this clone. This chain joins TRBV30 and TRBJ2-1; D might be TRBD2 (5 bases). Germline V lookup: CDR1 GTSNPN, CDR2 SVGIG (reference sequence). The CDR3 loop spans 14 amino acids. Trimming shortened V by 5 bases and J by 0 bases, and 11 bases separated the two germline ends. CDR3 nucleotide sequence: TGTGCCTGGCAGGCGGGTAGCTCCTACAATGAGCAGTTCTTC. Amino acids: CAWQAGSSYNEQFF.

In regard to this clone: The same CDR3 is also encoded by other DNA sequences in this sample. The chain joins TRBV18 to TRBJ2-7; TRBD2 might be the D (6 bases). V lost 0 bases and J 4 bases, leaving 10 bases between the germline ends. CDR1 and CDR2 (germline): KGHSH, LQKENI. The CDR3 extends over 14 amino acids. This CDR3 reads CASSPPAGRYEQYF. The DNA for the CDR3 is TGTGCCAGCTCACCACCGGCAGGGAGGTACGAGCAGTACTTC.

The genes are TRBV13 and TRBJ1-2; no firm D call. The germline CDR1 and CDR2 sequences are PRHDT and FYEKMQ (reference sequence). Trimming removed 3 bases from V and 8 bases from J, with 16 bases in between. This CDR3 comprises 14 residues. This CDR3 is CASSLVRVGRGYTF. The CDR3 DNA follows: TGTGCCAGCAGCTTGGTAAGGGTCGGTAGAGGCTACACCTTC.

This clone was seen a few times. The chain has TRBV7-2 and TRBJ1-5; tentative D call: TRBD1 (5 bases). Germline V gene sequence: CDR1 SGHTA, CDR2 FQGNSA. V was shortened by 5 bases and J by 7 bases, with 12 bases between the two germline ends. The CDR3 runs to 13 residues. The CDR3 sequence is CASSRDPAQPQHF. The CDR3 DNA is TGTGCCAGCAGCCGGGACCCCGCCCAGCCCCAGCATTTT.

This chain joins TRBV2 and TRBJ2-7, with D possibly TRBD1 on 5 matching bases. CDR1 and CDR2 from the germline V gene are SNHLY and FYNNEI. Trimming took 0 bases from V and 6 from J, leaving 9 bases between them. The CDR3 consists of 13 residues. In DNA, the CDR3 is TGTGCCAGCAGTGAAGCGGGGCGTCTCGAGCAGTACTTC. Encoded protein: CASSEAGRLEQYF.

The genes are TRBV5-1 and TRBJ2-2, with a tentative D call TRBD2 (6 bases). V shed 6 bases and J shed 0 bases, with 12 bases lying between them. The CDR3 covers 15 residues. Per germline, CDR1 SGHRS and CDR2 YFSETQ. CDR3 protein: CASNPTRANTGELFF. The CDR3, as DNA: TGCGCCAGCAACCCGACTAGAGCGAACACCGGGGAGCTGTTTTTT.

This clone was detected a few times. The DNA for the CDR3 is TGTGCCTTAGCTACGGACGGGCTGGGTCAGCCCCAGCATTTT. Residues: CALATDGLGQPQHF. The V gene is TRBV30, the J gene TRBJ1-5; D is uncertain. The CDR3 extends over 14 amino acids. The V end lost 7 bases, the J end lost 6 bases, and 19 bases lay between the germline ends. From germline, CDR1 is GTSNPN and CDR2 SVGIG (reference sequence).

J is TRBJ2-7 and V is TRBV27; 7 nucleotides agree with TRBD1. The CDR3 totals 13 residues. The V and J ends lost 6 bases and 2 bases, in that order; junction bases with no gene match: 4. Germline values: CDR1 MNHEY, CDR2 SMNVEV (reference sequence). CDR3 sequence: CASSGQVTYEQYF. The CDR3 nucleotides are TGTGCCAGCAGCGGACAGGTAACCTACGAGCAGTACTTC.

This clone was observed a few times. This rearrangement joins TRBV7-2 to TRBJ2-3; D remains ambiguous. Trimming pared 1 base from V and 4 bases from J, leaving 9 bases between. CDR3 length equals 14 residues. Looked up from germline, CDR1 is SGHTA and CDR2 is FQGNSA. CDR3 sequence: CASSLVGNADTQYF. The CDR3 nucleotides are TGTGCCAGCAGCTTAGTGGGTAACGCAGATACGCAGTATTTT. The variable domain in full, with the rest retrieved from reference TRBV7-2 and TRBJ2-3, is GAGVSQSPSNKVTEKGKDVELRCDPISGHTALYWYRQSLGQGLEFLIYFQGNSAPDKSGLPSDRFSAERTGGSVSTLTIQRTQQEDSAVYLCASSLVGNADTQYFGPGTRLTVL.

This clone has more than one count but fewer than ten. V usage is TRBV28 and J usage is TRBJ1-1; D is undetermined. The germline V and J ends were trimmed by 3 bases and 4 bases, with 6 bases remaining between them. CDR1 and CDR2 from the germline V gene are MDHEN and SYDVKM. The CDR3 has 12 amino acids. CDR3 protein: CASSFLVTEAFF. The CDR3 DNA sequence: TGTGCCAGCAGTTTCCTTGTCACTGAAGCTTTCTTT.

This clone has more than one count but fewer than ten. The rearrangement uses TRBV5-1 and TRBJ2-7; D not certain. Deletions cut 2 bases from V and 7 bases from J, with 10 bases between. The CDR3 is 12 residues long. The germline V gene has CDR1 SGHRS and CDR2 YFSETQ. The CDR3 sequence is CASSLMGNEQYF. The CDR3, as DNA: TGCGCCAGCAGCTTAATGGGAAATGAGCAGTACTTC.

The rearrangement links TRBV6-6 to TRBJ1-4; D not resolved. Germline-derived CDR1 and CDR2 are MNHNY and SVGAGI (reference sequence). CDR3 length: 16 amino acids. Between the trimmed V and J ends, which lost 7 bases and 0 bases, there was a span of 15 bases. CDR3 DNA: TGTGCCAGCAATAACCCCGCCGGTGCAACTAATGAAAAACTGTTTTTT. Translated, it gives CASNNPAGATNEKLFF.

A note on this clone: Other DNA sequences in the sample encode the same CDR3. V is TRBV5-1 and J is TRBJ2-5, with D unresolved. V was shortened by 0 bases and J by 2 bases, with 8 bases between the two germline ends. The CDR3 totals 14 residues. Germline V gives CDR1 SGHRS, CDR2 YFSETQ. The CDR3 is CASSLGGGQETQYF. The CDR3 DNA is TGCGCCAGCAGCTTGGGCGGCGGTCAAGAGACCCAGTACTTC.

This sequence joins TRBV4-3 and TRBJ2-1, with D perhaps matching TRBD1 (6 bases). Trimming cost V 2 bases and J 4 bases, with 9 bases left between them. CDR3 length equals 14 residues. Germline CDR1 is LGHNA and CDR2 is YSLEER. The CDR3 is CASSQLGQYNEQFF. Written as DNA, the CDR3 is TGCGCCAGCAGCCAACTCGGACAGTACAATGAGCAGTTCTTC.

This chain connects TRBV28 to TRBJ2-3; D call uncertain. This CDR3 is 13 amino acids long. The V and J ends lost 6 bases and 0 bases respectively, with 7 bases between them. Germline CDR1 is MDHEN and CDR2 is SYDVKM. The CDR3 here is CASSSYSTDTQYF. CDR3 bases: TGTGCCAGCAGCAGCTATAGCACAGATACGCAGTATTTT.